This entry lists 25 T cell receptor beta chains sequenced from one sample in a study of blood T cell repertoires in COVID-19. Here immunoSEQ multiplex PCR was the method, and the copy in TCRdb shows in-frame clones only, minus some. The profile shows around 220,000 clones, about 88% of them singletons. Sequenced sample: peripheral blood. The origin of the receptors is a man between 40 and 49 years old with active or convalescent COVID-19.

V is TRBV19 and J is TRBJ2-1, with D tentatively TRBD2 (6 bases). V gave up 1 base and J gave up 4 bases, with 11 bases separating them. This CDR3 has 15 amino acids. From germline, CDR1 is LNHDA and CDR2 SQIVND (reference sequence). CDR3 nucleotides: TGTGCCAGTAGTATAGTAAGCGGGCCATACAATGAGCAGTTCTTC. Translation: CASSIVSGPYNEQFF.

The V call is TRBV5-4, the J call TRBJ2-7, with 9 nucleotides matching TRBD2. Unmatched junction bases numbered 2, after V lost 2 bases and J lost 2 bases. CDR1 is SGHNT and CDR2 is YYREEE in the germline V gene (reference sequence). This CDR3 contains 14 residues. The CDR3 sequence: CASSLKRGAYEQYF. The CDR3 DNA reads as TGTGCCAGCAGCTTAAAGCGGGGGGCCTACGAGCAGTACTTC.

The CDR3 region has the DNA TGTGCCAGCAGTTTAGACAGGTACTCTGGAAACACCATATATTTT. Translated, it gives CASSLDRYSGNTIYF. This rearrangement joins TRBV28 to TRBJ1-3; perhaps TRBD1 as D (6 bases). In germline, CDR1 is MDHEN, CDR2 SYDVKM. V gave up 2 bases and J gave up 0 bases, with 8 bases separating them. This CDR3 contains 15 residues.

With respect to this clone: A junction end diverges from the germline sequence, so it may reflect a read error. This chain links TRBV5-6 with TRBJ1-6; D is uncertain. The CDR3 has 13 residues. Germline lookup yields CDR1 SGHDT and CDR2 YYEEEE. CDR3 DNA: TGTGCCAGCAGCTTGGCCTACAATTCACCCCTCCACTTT. It is translated as CASSLAYNSPLHF.

The rearrangement links TRBV28 to TRBJ2-1, with 9 bases identical to TRBD2. The CDR3 covers 10 residues. Looked up from germline, CDR1 is MDHEN and CDR2 is SYDVKM. The CDR3: CDSGRNNGFF. CDR3 DNA: TGTGATAGCGGGAGAAACAATGGGTTCTTC.

This chain uses TRBV2 with TRBJ1-5, with 8 bases that match TRBD1. CDR3 size: 17 residues. CDR1 and CDR2 (germline): SNHLY, FYNNEI. V was pared by 2 bases and J by 7 bases, with 13 bases of the junction left unmatched. CDR3 DNA sequence: TGTGCCAGCAGTGAAATCCGGAACAGGGGGAGTGAACAGCCCCAGCATTTT. Encoded protein: CASSEIRNRGSEQPQHF.

V and J are TRBV2 and TRBJ2-7, with TRBD1 identical over 8 bases. The germline V gene has CDR1 SNHLY and CDR2 FYNNEI. With V trimmed by 7 bases and J by 4 bases, 6 bases remained unmatched. The CDR3 is 13 residues long. CDR3 amino acids: CASNGQGLYEQYF. CDR3 bases: TGTGCCAGCAACGGACAGGGCTTATACGAGCAGTACTTC.

This sequence joins TRBV6-5 and TRBJ1-2; no clear D. V lost 2 bases and J lost 5, with 12 bases in between. The CDR3 is made up of 14 amino acids. The germline gives CDR1 MNHEY, CDR2 SVGAGI. The CDR3 nucleotides read TGTGCCAGCAGTTACCCCGGGAGGGATTATGGCTACACCTTC. Translation: CASSYPGRDYGYTF.

The chain has TRBV29-1 and TRBJ1-5; D is unclear. Germline CDR1 reads SQVTM; CDR2 reads ANQGSEA. CDR3 length equals 14 residues. Trimming removed 4 bases from V and 1 base from J, with 11 bases in between. The CDR3 region is CSVGGGLSNQPQHF. CDR3 DNA sequence: TGCAGCGTTGGCGGCGGATTAAGCAATCAGCCCCAGCATTTT.

Only one count was recorded for this clone. The chain couples TRBV28 to TRBJ2-7; 7 nucleotides match TRBD1. The CDR3 contains 18 residues. The germline V gene encodes CDR1 MDHEN and CDR2 SYDVKM. V was pared by 6 bases and J by 2 bases, with 19 bases of the junction left unmatched. As DNA, the CDR3 is TGTGCCAGCAGCAGAGACAGGGACCGGTCCTGGTGGCCCTACGAGCAGTACTTC. Translated, it gives CASSRDRDRSWWPYEQYF.

V and J are TRBV28 and TRBJ1-3; the D gene is possibly TRBD1 (5 bases). The CDR3 is made up of 16 amino acids. Trimming removed 4 bases at V and 4 bases at J, with 17 bases between. Germline CDR1 is MDHEN and CDR2 is SYDVKM. CDR3 region: CASSSPSGGSGNTIYF. Here the CDR3 DNA reads TGTGCCAGCAGTTCCCCCTCGGGGGGGTCGGGAAACACCATATATTTT.

The CDR3 loop is CASRTLAGPAYEQYF. The CDR3 DNA is TGTGCCAGCAGAACCCTAGCGGGACCAGCCTACGAGCAGTACTTC. The chain uses TRBV6-5 and TRBJ2-7; 9 positions agree with TRBD2. Trimming removed 6 bases from V and 2 bases from J; junction bases left unmatched: 8. The germline CDR1 and CDR2 sequences are MNHEY and SVGAGI. This CDR3 is 15 amino acids long.

J is TRBJ1-4 and V is TRBV7-3, with 8 nucleotides matching TRBD1. From germline, CDR1 is SGHTA and CDR2 FQGTGA. The CDR3 extends over 15 amino acids. The trim removed 5 bases at V and 8 bases at J, leaving 10 bases unmatched. The CDR3 DNA reads as TGTGCCAGCAGCGCTCAGGGGGCGCGGTTCGAAAAACTGTTTTTT. This gives the protein CASSAQGARFEKLFF.

V and J are TRBV7-9 and TRBJ1-1, with D hard to call. Germline CDR1 SEHNR, CDR2 FQNEAQ (reference sequence). The CDR3 has 11 residues. The CDR3 region is CAGRGNTEAFF. In DNA form, the CDR3 reads TGTGCAGGGCGGGGGAACACTGAAGCTTTCTTT.

The CDR3 DNA follows: TGCGCCAGTAACAGGGAAGAGGACACTGAAGCTTTCTTT. This gives the protein CASNREEDTEAFF. The V and J genes are TRBV5-1 and TRBJ1-1; D is possibly TRBD1 (6 bases). V was trimmed by 8 bases and J by 3 bases, leaving 14 bases between them. This CDR3 is 13 amino acids long. Germline-derived CDR1 and CDR2 are SGHRS and YFSETQ.

The chain joins TRBV19 to TRBJ2-1; TRBD1 matches at 8 bases. J was trimmed by 0 bases and V by 5 bases; bases with no gene match: 9. CDR3 length: 17 amino acids. The germline CDR1 and CDR2 sequences are LNHDA and SQIVND (reference sequence). CDR3 in amino acids: CASSPVGGQDSYNEQFF. CDR3 coding DNA: TGTGCCAGTAGTCCCGTAGGGGGACAGGACTCCTACAATGAGCAGTTCTTC. Drawing the rest from reference TRBV19 and TRBJ2-1, the complete variable domain is DGGITQSPKYLFRKEGQNVTLSCEQNLNHDAMYWYRQDPGQGLRLIYYSQIVNDFQKGDIAEGYSVSREKKESFPLTVTSAQKNPTAFYLCASSPVGGQDSYNEQFFGPGTRLTVL.

The rearrangement joins TRBV30 to TRBJ1-5; D possibly corresponds to TRBD1 (6 bases). Looked up from germline, CDR1 is GTSNPN and CDR2 is SVGIG (reference sequence). CDR3 length equals 14 residues. V dropped 0 bases and J dropped 6 bases, with 12 bases sitting between them. CDR3 sequence reads: CAWSVGGAVQPQHF. As DNA, the CDR3 is TGTGCCTGGAGTGTCGGGGGGGCGGTTCAGCCCCAGCATTTT. The full variable domain, completed using reference TRBV30 and TRBJ1-5, is SQTIHQWPATLVQPVGSPLSLECTVEGTSNPNLYWYRQAAGRGLQLLFYSVGIGQISSEVPQNLSASRPQDRQFILSSKKLLLSDSGFYLCAWSVGGAVQPQHFGDGTRLSIL.

This chain links TRBV28 with TRBJ2-7; 11 nucleotides align to TRBD2. Germline lookup yields CDR1 MDHEN and CDR2 SYDVKM. The junction had 7 bases not matched to a gene; V was cut back by 6 bases and J by 3 bases. The CDR3 extends over 15 amino acids. CDR3 loop: CASSPQLAGVYEQYF. The CDR3 region has the DNA TGTGCCAGCAGCCCCCAACTAGCGGGAGTCTACGAGCAGTACTTC.

J is TRBJ1-3 and V is TRBV28, with 8 positions matching TRBD1. The V segment lost 4 bases and the J segment 9 bases; nucleotides outside the gene matches: 8. CDR3 length: 14 amino acids. In germline, CDR1 is MDHEN, CDR2 SYDVKM. The CDR3, as DNA: TGTGCCAGCAGTTCAGGGGGCCCCCAGGGCACCATATATTTT. Amino acids: CASSSGGPQGTIYF.

V is TRBV7-8 and J is TRBJ2-1, with TRBD2 matching over 11 bases. Germline CDR1 SGHVS, CDR2 FQNEAQ. V shed 4 bases and J 4 bases; nucleotides not matched to a gene: 3. CDR3 length: 15 residues. The CDR3 loop is CASSSGTSGYNEQFF. The CDR3 DNA follows: TGTGCCAGCAGCTCCGGGACTAGCGGTTACAATGAGCAGTTCTTC.

The V gene is TRBV11-2, the J gene TRBJ1-1; no clear D. Germline CDR1 reads SGHAT; CDR2 reads FQNNGV. V lost 5 bases and J lost 2, with 9 bases in between. The CDR3 contains 13 residues. CDR3 residues: CASSRVGNTEAFF. For the CDR3, the DNA is TGTGCCAGCAGCCGGGTAGGAAACACTGAAGCTTTCTTT.

The table lists this clone with a count of one. This chain connects TRBV7-3 to TRBJ2-1; TRBD2 matches at 13 bases. The CDR3 length is 16 residues. The germline V gene has CDR1 SGHTA and CDR2 FQGTGA. After removal of 4 bases from V and 7 bases from J, the junction contained 7 bases not matched to a gene. CDR3 DNA sequence: TGTGCCAGCAGCTATGGGGGACTAGCGGGGTTTAATGAGCAGTTCTTC. As protein: CASSYGGLAGFNEQFF.

The chain uses TRBV29-1 and TRBJ1-4, with D perhaps matching TRBD1 (5 bases). V shed 5 bases and J shed 13 bases, with 20 bases lying between them. This CDR3 has 13 amino acids. Germline V gives CDR1 SQVTM, CDR2 ANQGSEA. CDR3 region: CSVRGALLGGLFF. CDR3 nucleotide sequence: TGCAGCGTTCGAGGGGCCCTTTTGGGAGGACTGTTTTTT.

This sequence joins TRBV6-1 and TRBJ2-7, with 7 bases identical to TRBD2. Germline trimming cut 3 bases from V and 3 bases from J; bases unmatched to any gene: 11. Germline-derived CDR1 and CDR2 are MNHNS and SASEGT. This CDR3 has 16 residues. CDR3 loop: CASSEEGREGIYEQYF. CDR3 DNA: TGTGCCAGCAGTGAGGAGGGGAGGGAGGGCATCTACGAGCAGTACTTC.

This chain joins TRBV5-8 and TRBJ1-1; 7 bases are a match to TRBD1. This CDR3 contains 15 residues. The ends lost 0 bases at V and 4 bases at J; junction bases unmatched: 6. Germline V gene sequence: CDR1 SGHTS, CDR2 YDEGEE. The CDR3 nucleotides are TGTGCCAGCAGCTTGGTGGCAGGGGGGCTCACTGAAGCTTTCTTT. As protein: CASSLVAGGLTEAFF.